These 3 T cell receptor beta chains were sequenced from one sample in a study of shared clonotypes between healthy human individuals. Sequencing used immunoSEQ multiplex PCR; TCRdb keeps in-frame clones, though not all of them. The sample records about 1 million clones, about 74% being singletons. Sequencing used memory CD4+ T cells sorted from blood. Specified subset: CD45RA-negative fraction. The source of these receptors is a man aged 18-30 years in good health.

This clone was counted only a few times. The genes are TRBV6-5 and TRBJ1-6; 9 bases are a match to TRBD1. The junction had 4 bases not matched to a gene; V was cut back by 7 bases and J by 6 bases. Germline V lookup: CDR1 MNHEY, CDR2 SVGAGI. The CDR3 runs 14 residues. CDR3 in amino acids: CASTRQGGNSPLHF. The DNA of the CDR3 is TGTGCCAGCACTCGACAGGGGGGTAATTCACCCCTCCACTTT.

This rearrangement joins TRBV4-3 to TRBJ2-6; 12 bases agree with TRBD1. Germline CDR1 LGHNA, CDR2 YSLEER. The CDR3 has 18 residues. V lost 4 bases, J lost 3 bases, and 7 bases stayed unmatched. The CDR3, as DNA: TGCGCCAGCAGCCCGGCCGGGACAGGGGGCGTTGGGGCCAACGTCCTGACTTTC. Translation: CASSPAGTGGVGANVLTF.

The chain employs TRBV19 and TRBJ2-5; 7 bases fit TRBD1. The germline V gene has CDR1 LNHDA and CDR2 SQIVND (reference sequence). Trimming cost V 5 bases and J 4 bases; bases outside gene matches: 4. The CDR3 length is 13 residues. As DNA, the CDR3 is TGTGCCAGTAGTCAGGGGGAACGAGAGACCCAGTACTTC. This gives the protein CASSQGERETQYF.